The T cell receptor beta chain described here comes from a study of T-cell memory formation after mild COVID-19. The CDR3 length is 13 residues. With 5 bases removed from V and 14 bases from J, the gap between germline ends came to 19 bases. This clonotype was seen a few times. Using its own MiXCR run on the 5' RACE reads, TCRdb lists one record per CDR3 protein. Of hundreds of thousands of distinct CDR3 sequences listed, roughly 15% are singletons. The specimen was PBMCs or a T cell subset sorted from them (not recorded which). The J gene is TRBJ2-1, the V gene TRBV12-3 or TRBV12-4, with a weak D call TRBD2 (7 bases). The receptor comes from a man between 18 and 35 years old who had mild COVID-19 (a few samples of this study predate the infection). Cell type and time point are not known. CDR3 coding DNA: TGTGCCAGCAGTCCCGGGACGGGGGGCGAGAAGTTCTTC. Amino acid sequence: CASSPGTGGEKFF.